This T cell receptor beta chain was observed in a study of blood T cells in healthy people across ages. This CDR3 is built from 16 residues. V shed 6 bases, J shed 3 bases, and the junction held 8 bases outside the gene matches. Isolating PBMCs gave at least 7 million of these cells per sample. Samples each had at least 5 micrograms of total RNA extracted. PCR was performed a second time for about 6 to 12 cycles using a sample-barcoded 5' primer and a J-beta primer mix. TCRdb processed the 5' RACE reads anew with MiXCR; each CDR3 protein has one entry. The sample has approximately 800,000 distinct CDR3 sequences, 20% to 25% seen once; the top ten hold approximately 4%. These data were also filed under a second study, of T cells of mothers and their children.

Sequenced: blood. This TCR derives from a boy between 10 and 17 years old in good health. The chain links TRBV12-3 or TRBV12-4 to TRBJ2-3; 11 nucleotides align to TRBD1. The CDR3, as DNA: TGTGCCAGCAGCATGCCCGGGACAGGGGGAACAGATACGCAGTATTTT. Amino acid sequence: CASSMPGTGGTDTQYF.